A selection of T cell receptor beta chains follows, all from one sample in a study of monozygotic twins with inflammatory bowel disease. TCRdb re-called the 5' RACE reads, yielding one record per CDR3 amino acid sequence without DNA. The ten most abundant clones cover roughly 2.4% of a sample with fewer than 200,000 distinct CDR3 sequences. Sequencing used blood. The receptors derive from a human donor with ulcerative colitis or Crohn's disease, or a healthy co-twin of an affected twin (not recorded which). Both conserved end residues are part of each CDR3.

TRBJ2-2 | TRBV29-1 | CSVVLGSRRELFF
TRBJ2-7 | TRBV10-3 | CANSDSPSYEQYF
TRBJ2-1 | TRBV15 | CATSRRIRTLALYNEQFF
TRBJ2-5 | TRBV25-1 | CASSDRAGRETQYF
TRBJ2-1 | TRBV7-2 | CASSSWTDSYNEQFF
TRBJ1-1 | TRBV27 | CASSATPQRGLMVPREAFF
TRBJ2-7 | TRBV6-5 | CASSYPSRAGVYEQYF
TRBJ2-5 | TRBV7-2 | CASSNTRTSPETQYF
TRBJ2-1 | TRBV4-3 | CASSQAPGVYNEQFF
TRBJ1-6 | TRBV7-8 | CASSLALGKGSPLHF
TRBJ1-1 | TRBV7-8 | CASSPTAQNTEAFF
TRBJ1-3 | TRBV9 | CASSVAAREGNTIYF
TRBJ2-7 | TRBV2 | CAPTRRSSYEQYF
TRBJ2-7 | TRBV7-2 | CASSLGRGLGYEQYF
TRBJ2-5 | TRBV7-2 | CASSLVGLAGTKETQYF
TRBJ2-1 | TRBV7-2 | CASSLGRTFNNEQFF
TRBJ2-2 | TRBV6-2/TRBV6-3 | CASLKPQGGRASRTGELFF
TRBJ2-2 | TRBV28 | CASRRWGANGELFF
TRBJ2-5 | TRBV4-2 | CASSRLGSAETQYF
TRBJ1-1 | TRBV11-2 | CASISPREYRAFF
TRBJ1-2 | TRBV27 | CASSLTGGPATRGYTF
TRBJ1-1 | TRBV5-1 | CASSLGQQVEAFF
TRBJ2-1 | TRBV12-3/TRBV12-4 | CASSSGSWNNEQFF
TRBJ2-5 | TRBV15 | CATSRVRTQETQYF
TRBJ2-7 | TRBV7-9 | CASSRAWDEQYF